This T cell receptor beta chain was identified in a study of shared clonotypes between healthy human individuals. Execution of the assay was at deep level. The method was immunoSEQ multiplex PCR; TCRdb's version includes in-frame clones alone and lacks a portion of them. Altogether a few million clones are present, just over 90% being singletons, with the ten largest covering over 0.12%. Study conclusions and caveats: Some naive CD4 clonotypes, approximately 4.5%, turned up in common across several donors. In having few donors, the study represented limited genetic and exposure-history diversity. Non-shared clonotypes displayed generation probabilities falling below those of clonotypes present in all four donors.

This clone was detected only once. Its antigen is currently unknown. This specimen includes other DNA sequences encoding the same CDR3. This sequence was found in a man aged 18 to 29 in good health. Sequencing was done on a sample of naive CD4+ T cells sorted from blood. Subset described: CD45RA+ positively selected.

DNA of the CDR3: TGTGCCAGCTCACCTCCGGTAGGAGATACGCAGTATTTT. Protein product: CASSPPVGDTQYF. The chain joins TRBV18 to TRBJ2-3; unclear D gene. CDR1 and CDR2 (germline): KGHSH, LQKENI. The CDR3 is 13 residues long. Trimming cost V 3 bases and J 5 bases, with 9 bases left between them.